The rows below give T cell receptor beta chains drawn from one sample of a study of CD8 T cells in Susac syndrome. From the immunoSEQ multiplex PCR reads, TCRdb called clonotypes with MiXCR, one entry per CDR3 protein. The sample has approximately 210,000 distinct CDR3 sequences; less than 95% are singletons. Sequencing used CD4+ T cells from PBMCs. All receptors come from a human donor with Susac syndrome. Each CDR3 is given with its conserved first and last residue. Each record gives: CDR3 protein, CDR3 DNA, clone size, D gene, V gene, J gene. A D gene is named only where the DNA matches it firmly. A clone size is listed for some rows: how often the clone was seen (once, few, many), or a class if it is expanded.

cdr3_aa: CSVEPSGSTDTQYF
cdr3_nt: TGCAGCGTTGAACCTAGCGGGTCGACAGATACGCAGTATTTT
clone_size: -
d_call: TRBD2
v_call: TRBV29-1
j_call: TRBJ2-3

cdr3_aa: CASSHRTQYF
cdr3_nt: TGTGCCAGCAGCCACAGGACCCAGTACTTC
clone_size: -
d_call: -
v_call: TRBV3-1
j_call: TRBJ2-5

cdr3_aa: CASSSGLTSQPQHF
cdr3_nt: TGTGCCAGCAGTTCGGGACTTACCTCACAGCCCCAGCATTTT
clone_size: -
d_call: -
v_call: TRBV6-2/TRBV6-3
j_call: TRBJ1-5

cdr3_aa: CASIGRLQETQYF
cdr3_nt: TGTGCCAGCATTGGACGGCTACAAGAGACCCAGTACTTC
clone_size: -
d_call: -
v_call: TRBV5-6
j_call: TRBJ2-5

cdr3_aa: CASSKRGDAETQYF
cdr3_nt: TGTGCCAGCAGTAAGAGAGGGGACGCAGAGACCCAGTACTTC
clone_size: -
d_call: -
v_call: TRBV12-3/TRBV12-4
j_call: TRBJ2-5

cdr3_aa: CASSQVSRGQGRVETQYF
cdr3_nt: TGCGCCAGCAGCCAAGTTAGCAGGGGACAGGGAAGGGTGGAGACCCAGTACTTC
clone_size: -
d_call: TRBD1
v_call: TRBV4-3
j_call: TRBJ2-5

cdr3_aa: CASTRDRVYEQYF
cdr3_nt: TGTGCCAGCACCCGGGACAGGGTCTACGAGCAGTACTTC
clone_size: -
d_call: TRBD1
v_call: TRBV6-2/TRBV6-3
j_call: TRBJ2-7

cdr3_aa: CASSPLAGGRNEQFF
cdr3_nt: TGTGCCAGCAGCCCCCTAGCGGGGGGGCGGAATGAGCAGTTCTTC
clone_size: -
d_call: TRBD2
v_call: TRBV7-3
j_call: TRBJ2-1

cdr3_aa: CAWRNSPEGEQYF
cdr3_nt: TGTGCCTGGCGGAATAGCCCGGAGGGGGAGCAGTACTTC
clone_size: -
d_call: -
v_call: TRBV30
j_call: TRBJ2-7

cdr3_aa: CAKKETQYF
cdr3_nt: TGTGCCAAGAAGGAGACCCAGTACTTC
clone_size: once
d_call: -
v_call: TRBV2
j_call: TRBJ2-5

cdr3_aa: CASSLERTGELFF
cdr3_nt: TGCGCCAGCAGCTTGGAGCGCACCGGGGAGCTGTTTTTT
clone_size: -
d_call: -
v_call: TRBV5-1
j_call: TRBJ2-2

cdr3_aa: CASSPGRPIDTQYF
cdr3_nt: TGTGCCAGCAGTCCCGGGCGGCCGATAGATACGCAGTATTTT
clone_size: -
d_call: -
v_call: TRBV27
j_call: TRBJ2-3

cdr3_aa: CASSLTGQNSPLHF
cdr3_nt: TGTGCCAGCAGTCTGACAGGCCAAAATTCACCCCTCCACTTT
clone_size: -
d_call: -
v_call: TRBV12-3/TRBV12-4
j_call: TRBJ1-6

cdr3_aa: CSAWTGGDTIYF
cdr3_nt: TGCAGCGCCTGGACTGGGGGTGACACCATATATTTT
clone_size: -
d_call: -
v_call: TRBV29-1
j_call: TRBJ1-3

cdr3_aa: CAIGQGLGYEQYF
cdr3_nt: TGTGCCATCGGACAGGGGCTTGGGTACGAGCAGTACTTC
clone_size: -
d_call: TRBD1
v_call: TRBV10-3
j_call: TRBJ2-7

cdr3_aa: CASKPGTQETQYF
cdr3_nt: TGTGCCAGCAAACCCGGGACACAAGAGACCCAGTACTTC
clone_size: -
d_call: -
v_call: TRBV7-9
j_call: TRBJ2-5

cdr3_aa: CASSFGGTSGAVVQTQYF
cdr3_nt: TGTGCCAGCAGCTTCGGTGGGACTAGCGGGGCCGTTGTCCAGACCCAGTACTTC
clone_size: -
d_call: TRBD2
v_call: TRBV7-8
j_call: TRBJ2-5